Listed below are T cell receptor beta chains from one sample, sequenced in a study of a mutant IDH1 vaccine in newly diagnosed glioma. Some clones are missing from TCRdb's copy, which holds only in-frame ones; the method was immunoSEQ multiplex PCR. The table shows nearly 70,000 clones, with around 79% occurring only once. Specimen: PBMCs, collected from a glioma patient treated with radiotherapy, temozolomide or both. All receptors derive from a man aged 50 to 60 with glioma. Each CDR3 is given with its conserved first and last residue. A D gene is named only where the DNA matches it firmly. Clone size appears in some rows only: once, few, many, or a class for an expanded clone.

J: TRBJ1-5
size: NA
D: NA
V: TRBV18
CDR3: CASSPREYQPQHF
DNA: TGTGCCAGCTCACCTCGGGAGTATCAGCCCCAGCATTTT

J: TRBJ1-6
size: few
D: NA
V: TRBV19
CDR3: CASSTGLNSPLHF
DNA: TGTGCCAGTAGTACAGGCTTAAATTCACCCCTCCACTTT

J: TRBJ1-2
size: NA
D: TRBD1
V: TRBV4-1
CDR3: CASSQDRGRNYGYTF
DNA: TGCGCCAGCAGCCAAGACAGGGGGCGAAACTATGGCTACACCTTC

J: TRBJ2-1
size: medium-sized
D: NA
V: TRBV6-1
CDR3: CASSEGIGGYNEQFF
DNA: TGTGCCAGCAGTGAAGGGATAGGGGGATACAATGAGCAGTTCTTC

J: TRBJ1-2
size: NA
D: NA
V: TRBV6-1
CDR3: CASSEASRGYGYTF
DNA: TGTGCCAGCAGTGAAGCCTCCCGGGGCTATGGCTACACCTTC

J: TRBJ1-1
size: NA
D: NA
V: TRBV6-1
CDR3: CASRNQENTEAFF
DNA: TGTGCCAGCAGGAACCAGGAGAACACTGAAGCTTTCTTT

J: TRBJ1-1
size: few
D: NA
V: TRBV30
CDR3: CAWTVTGNTEAFF
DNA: TGTGCCTGGACGGTGACTGGGAACACTGAAGCTTTCTTT

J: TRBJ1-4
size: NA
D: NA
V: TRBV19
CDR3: CASKGGNEKLFF
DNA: TGTGCCAGTAAAGGAGGGAACGAAAAACTGTTTTTT

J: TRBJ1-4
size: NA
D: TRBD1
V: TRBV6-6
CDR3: CASSYPDRGEKLFF
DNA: TGTGCCAGCAGTTACCCCGACAGGGGAGAAAAACTGTTTTTT

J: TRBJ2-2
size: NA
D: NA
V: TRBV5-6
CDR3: CASSPGRGRSTGELFF
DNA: TGTGCCAGCAGCCCCGGACGAGGTAGATCGACCGGGGAGCTGTTTTTT

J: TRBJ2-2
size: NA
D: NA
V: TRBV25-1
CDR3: CASGVISGELFF
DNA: TGTGCCAGCGGGGTTATTTCCGGGGAGCTGTTTTTT

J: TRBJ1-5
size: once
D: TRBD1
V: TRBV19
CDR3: CASTPQGQGGNQPQHF
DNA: TGTGCCAGTACACCCCAAGGACAGGGGGGAAATCAGCCCCAGCATTTT

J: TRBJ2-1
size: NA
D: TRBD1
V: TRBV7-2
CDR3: CASSLLDRANEQFF
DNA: TGTGCCAGCAGCTTACTGGACAGGGCTAATGAGCAGTTCTTC

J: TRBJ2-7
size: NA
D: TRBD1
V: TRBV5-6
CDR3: CASSSGTGAEEQYF
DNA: TGTGCCAGCAGCTCCGGGACAGGGGCGGAGGAGCAGTACTTC

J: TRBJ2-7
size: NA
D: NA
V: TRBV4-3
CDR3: CASSQGGLTSSYEQYF
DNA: TGCGCCAGCAGCCAAGGGGGCCTCACGAGCTCCTACGAGCAGTACTTC

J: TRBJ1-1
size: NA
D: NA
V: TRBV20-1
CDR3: CSAHPTEAFF
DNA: TGCAGTGCCCATCCCACTGAAGCTTTCTTT